This TCR beta chain was retrieved from a study of CD8 T cells in Susac syndrome (dated by TCRdb to between 2018 and 2021). Study-level background: The study used repertoire sequencing to test whether antigen drove CD8+ T cell activation and differentiation in Susac syndrome. The clonality of the CD8+ T cell repertoire was compared across approximately eleven healthy donors, roughly 14 Susac syndrome patients and about 16 multiple sclerosis patients.

Deletion took 5 bases off V and 12 bases off J, with a span of 34 bases between the germline ends. Taken from cysteine to phenylalanine, the CDR3 has 18 residues. Solely the CDR3 DNA is kept, with 54 bases framed from the first base. CDR1 SEHNR and CDR2 FQNEAQ are derived from the germline V gene (reference sequence). High-throughput TCR beta sequencing profiled peripheral blood CD8+ and CD4+ T cells from healthy donors, Susac syndrome patients and multiple sclerosis patients. The healthy donors served as controls matched for age and sex. CD8+ TEMRA cells were enriched by FACS, while bulk CD8+ and CD4+ T cells were purified by magnetic negative isolation. Blood was collected in EDTA tubes and processed within 24 hours, with PBMCs isolated through density gradient centrifugation. PBMCs intended for TCR sequencing were cryopreserved in liquid nitrogen and thawed later in a water bath at 37 degrees C. Purity of sorted or isolated CD4+, CD8+ and CD8+ TEMRA cells was at least 90%.

Here is what the overall study found, with its caveats: The number of individuals in the TCR sequencing and HLA analysis was recognized as being relatively small.

RNA was extracted using the RNeasy kit, and roughly 0.5 to 1 microgram was reverse transcribed with random hexamers. The immunoSEQ multiplex PCR assay, which covers 54 Vbeta and 13 Jbeta segments, was used to amplify TCR beta CDR3 regions. PCR amplification bias was corrected by using a synthetic template baseline for primer optimization and computational correction. In the original analysis: Reads were assigned to V, D and J genes according to IMGT and analyzed in immunoSEQ Analyzer, with only productive sequences retained. Clonality was computed as one minus Shannon entropy normalized by log2 of the number of productive unique sequences. For each patient and control, public and private clones were evaluated within the 100 most prevalent clones. A clone was defined as Susac-specific if it was absent from the healthy and MS cohorts, from about a thousand published viral clones and from other ImmuneACCESS disease sequences. The raw public reads went through TCRdb reprocessing: fastp at Q25, MiXCR clone calling, in-frame beta chains kept. Rows merge per CDR3 protein into single entries with the most common DNA and genes. The V and J calls and clone size come from TCRdb's table, not from the authors' own analysis. This sample lists around 150,000 distinct CDR3 sequences; 94% were detected once. Jointly, the top ten make up approximately 0.27% of the sample.

Remarks on this clonotype: The antigen it recognizes is unknown. The sample holds no much larger clone one base away, and base qualities are not on file.

The receptor was isolated from a human donor in good health. The sequencing sample was made of CD8+ T cells from PBMCs. This receptor chain uses TRBV7-9 and TRBJ2-5; a tentative D match to TRBD1 spans 6 bases. The nucleotide sequence is given as TGTGCCAGCAGCACCGACAGGACATCCGCCCAAGAGAAACTCTTGGAGTACTTC. Translated, it gives CASSTDRTSAQEKLLEYF.